The sequence of this TCR beta chain was determined in a study of CD8 T cells in ankylosing spondylitis. Study conclusions and caveats: Earlier literature documents some of the motif variants in reactive arthritis synovial fluid and blood. Clones tied to disease were said to be significantly enriched in matched ankylosing spondylitis synovial fluid. Typical of ankylosing spondylitis blood, it appeared, was a TCR beta motif of eight highly homologous variants.

Each TCR beta library was made by quantitative 5'-RACE that incorporated molecular barcodes. TCRdb used MiXCR to reprocess the 5' RACE reads, holding one entry per CDR3 protein. Here the sample spans 500,000 to 550,000 distinct CDR3 sequences, approximately 12% being singletons. A word on this clonotype: Its antigen is undetermined.

The CDR3 totals 20 residues. The germline V gene has CDR1 SNHLY and CDR2 FYNNEI. Trimming cost V 4 bases and J 4 bases; bases outside gene matches: 19. The chain is built from TRBV2 and TRBJ2-6; 7 bases align to TRBD1. Sequences were obtained from blood, either unsorted or a sorted T cell fraction (not recorded which). The sequence derives from a male donor with ankylosing spondylitis. Here the CDR3 reads CASSATRWMTGLRGANVLTF. The DNA of the CDR3 is TGTGCCAGCAGTGCCACTCGATGGATGACAGGGCTGAGAGGGGCCAACGTCCTGACTTTC.